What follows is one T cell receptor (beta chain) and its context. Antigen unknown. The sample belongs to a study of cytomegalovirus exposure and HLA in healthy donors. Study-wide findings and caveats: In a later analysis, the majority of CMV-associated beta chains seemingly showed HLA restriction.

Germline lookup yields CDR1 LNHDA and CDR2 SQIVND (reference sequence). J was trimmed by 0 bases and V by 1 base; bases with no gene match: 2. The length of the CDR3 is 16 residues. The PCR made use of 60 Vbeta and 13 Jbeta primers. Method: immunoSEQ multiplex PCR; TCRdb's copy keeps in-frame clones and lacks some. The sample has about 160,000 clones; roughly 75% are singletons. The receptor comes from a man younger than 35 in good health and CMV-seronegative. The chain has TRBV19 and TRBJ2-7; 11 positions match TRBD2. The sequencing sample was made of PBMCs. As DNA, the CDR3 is TGTGCCAGTAGTATAGGGGGACTAGCGGACTCCTACGAGCAGTACTTC. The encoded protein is CASSIGGLADSYEQYF.